The rows below give T cell receptor beta chains drawn from one sample of a study of T cell responses to AZD1222 COVID-19 vaccine. TCRdb's table, derived via immunoSEQ multiplex PCR, lists solely in-frame clones and lacks some. Of 110,000 or so clones listed, approximately 88% are singletons. This specimen consisted of peripheral blood, obtained 28 days after the second AZD1222 dose. The receptors were gathered from an adult who received the AZD1222 COVID-19 vaccine. Both conserved end residues are part of each CDR3. Fields, in order: J gene, CDR3 length, V gene, D gene, clone size, CDR3 DNA, CDR3 protein. D genes are given only for firm matches. Clone size, where shown, is once, few, many, or a class for clones that have expanded.

J gene: TRBJ2-7
CDR3 length: 16
V gene: TRBV5-6
D gene: .
clone size: few
CDR3 DNA: TGTGCCAGCAGCCGTCTGGGGGGACAGCTCTTGCACGAGCAGTACTTC
CDR3 protein: CASSRLGGQLLHEQYF

J gene: TRBJ1-2
CDR3 length: 14
V gene: TRBV19
D gene: TRBD1
clone size: .
CDR3 DNA: TGTGCCAGTAGTCTACAGGGGGCAGGCTATGGCTACACCTTC
CDR3 protein: CASSLQGAGYGYTF

J gene: TRBJ1-6
CDR3 length: 14
V gene: TRBV19
D gene: TRBD1
clone size: .
CDR3 DNA: TGTGCCAGTAGTGTCGGGACAGACTCTTCACCCCTCCACTTT
CDR3 protein: CASSVGTDSSPLHF

J gene: TRBJ1-2
CDR3 length: 13
V gene: TRBV19
D gene: TRBD1
clone size: .
CDR3 DNA: TGTGCCAGTGTACAGGGGATTAACTATGGCTACACCTTC
CDR3 protein: CASVQGINYGYTF

J gene: TRBJ2-3
CDR3 length: 15
V gene: TRBV2
D gene: .
clone size: once
CDR3 DNA: TGTGCCAGCAGCGAGTTGACAGCTAGCACAGATACGCAGTATTTT
CDR3 protein: CASSELTASTDTQYF

J gene: TRBJ1-4
CDR3 length: 13
V gene: TRBV2
D gene: .
clone size: .
CDR3 DNA: TGTGCCAGCAGTGAACAAGATAATGAAAAACTGTTTTTT
CDR3 protein: CASSEQDNEKLFF

J gene: TRBJ2-1
CDR3 length: 13
V gene: TRBV15
D gene: .
clone size: .
CDR3 DNA: TGTGCCACCAGAGGACTCGTATACAATGAGCAGTTCTTC
CDR3 protein: CATRGLVYNEQFF

J gene: TRBJ2-7
CDR3 length: 14
V gene: TRBV5-4
D gene: TRBD1
clone size: once
CDR3 DNA: TGTGCCAGCAGCTTGGCCGGGGCAGGGGGTGTGCAGTACTTC
CDR3 protein: CASSLAGAGGVQYF

J gene: TRBJ2-1
CDR3 length: 14
V gene: TRBV7-2
D gene: TRBD1
clone size: .
CDR3 DNA: TGTGCCAGCCGTAGGGACAGGTTAAACAATGAGCAGTTCTTC
CDR3 protein: CASRRDRLNNEQFF

J gene: TRBJ1-4
CDR3 length: 14
V gene: TRBV28
D gene: .
clone size: .
CDR3 DNA: TGTGCCAGCAGTTTAAGACCGATCAATGAAAAACTGTTTTTT
CDR3 protein: CASSLRPINEKLFF